The 23 T cell receptor beta chains listed next were all sequenced from one sample in a study of Tregs in tolerant kidney transplant recipients. Only in-frame clones appear in the TCRdb table, and some are missing; sequencing was by immunoSEQ multiplex PCR. The sample holds roughly 250,000 clones, about 80% seen once. The material sequenced was CD4+ T cells from blood. These receptors came from a human donor in good health.

This clone showed up just a few times. The chain couples TRBV5-1 to TRBJ2-5, with TRBD2 matching 7 bases. From germline, CDR1 is SGHRS and CDR2 YFSETQ. V lost 9 bases and J lost 2; bases outside the gene matches: 7. This CDR3 is 13 amino acids long. This CDR3 is CATSGGGQETQYF. The CDR3 bases are TGCGCCACCTCTGGGGGGGGACAAGAGACCCAGTACTTC.

V usage is TRBV11-2 and J usage is TRBJ1-4, with D unresolved. Trimming took off 6 bases at V and 0 bases at J, with 14 bases between the two ends. Germline V gene sequence: CDR1 SGHAT, CDR2 FQNNGV. This CDR3 is built from 16 residues. The CDR3 DNA is TGTGCCAGCAGAAAAGGACGAGGTTCAACTAATGAAAAACTGTTTTTT. This sequence encodes CASRKGRGSTNEKLFF.

This chain uses TRBV5-4 with TRBJ2-5, with D maybe TRBD2 (6 bases). From germline, CDR1 is SGHNT and CDR2 YYREEE (reference sequence). This CDR3 has 14 amino acids. Trimming pared 5 bases from V and 4 bases from J, leaving 15 bases between. The CDR3, as DNA: TGTGCCAGCAGTATACCCGGGACTGTAGAGACCCAGTACTTC. Its translation: CASSIPGTVETQYF.

V usage is TRBV6-5 and J usage is TRBJ1-5; 7 bases line up with TRBD1. V dropped 5 bases and J dropped 4; count of bases not matched to a gene: 5. There are 14 residues in the CDR3. From germline, CDR1 is MNHEY and CDR2 SVGAGI. The CDR3 sequence is CASSRTGLNQPQHF. DNA of the CDR3: TGTGCCAGCAGTCGGACAGGTCTGAATCAGCCCCAGCATTTT.

This clone was counted once. This chain links TRBV10-2 with TRBJ2-3; 7 bases are shared with TRBD1. This CDR3 has 14 amino acids. With 4 bases clipped from V and 2 bases from J, the junction kept 3 bases outside the gene matches. The germline V gene has CDR1 WSHSY and CDR2 SAAADI. The CDR3 bases are TGCGCCAGCAGTGGACAGGGATCCACAGATACGCAGTATTTT. Its protein is CASSGQGSTDTQYF.

The CDR3: CASSQVLITGEGYEQYF. Written as DNA, the CDR3 is TGTGCCAGCAGCCAAGTCCTAATCACAGGGGAAGGATACGAGCAGTACTTC. J is TRBJ2-7 and V is TRBV4-2; 7 positions match TRBD1. This CDR3 contains 17 residues. The J segment lost 4 bases and the V segment lost 1 base, leaving 13 bases of the junction unmatched. In germline, CDR1 is LGHNA, CDR2 YNFKEQ.

This clone was seen only a few times. The CDR3 DNA is TGTGCCAGCACTCCCTCGGGGAGAGATACGCAGTATTTT. It specifies CASTPSGRDTQYF. The chain recombines TRBV6-5 with TRBJ2-3, with D maybe TRBD2 (5 bases). V was clipped by 7 bases and J by 5 bases, with 13 bases between them. The CDR3 consists of 13 residues. The germline V gene has CDR1 MNHEY and CDR2 SVGAGI.

This clone has only a few counts. The chain couples TRBV4-1 to TRBJ2-5; no definite D call. Germline-derived CDR1 and CDR2 are MGHRA and YSYEKL. V was clipped by 1 base and J by 5 bases, with 8 bases between them. CDR3 length: 13 amino acids. CDR3 bases: TGCGCCAGCAGCCAAGTAGGGTTGGAGACCCAGTACTTC. It is translated as CASSQVGLETQYF.

This clone was counted between two and nine times. The chain links TRBV18 to TRBJ2-3; D is uncertain. V was clipped by 0 bases and J by 1 base, with 2 bases between them. Germline CDR1 reads KGHSH; CDR2 reads LQKENI. The CDR3 covers 13 residues. The CDR3 loop reads CASSPPGTDTQYF. CDR3 sequence (DNA): TGTGCCAGCTCACCACCGGGCACAGATACGCAGTATTTT.

The V and J genes are TRBV29-1 and TRBJ1-2, with 7 positions matching TRBD1. Per the germline V gene, CDR1 is SQVTM and CDR2 is ANQGSEA. V lost 4 bases and J lost 4; bases outside the gene matches: 12. The CDR3 spans 15 residues. CDR3 protein: CSVGGQALPSYGYTF. The CDR3 DNA reads TGCAGCGTTGGAGGACAGGCCCTTCCCAGCTATGGCTACACCTTC.

This clone showed up just a few times. The chain combines TRBV2 with TRBJ2-7; D is perhaps TRBD2 (6 bases). CDR3 size: 12 residues. Germline V gives CDR1 SNHLY, CDR2 FYNNEI. Trimming left V 6 bases short and J 2 bases short, with 8 bases between. The CDR3 DNA reads as TGTGCCAGCAGGGAGGGGACCTACGAGCAGTACTTC. Translated, it gives CASREGTYEQYF. The full variable domain, in which reference TRBV2 and TRBJ2-7 provide the parts outside the CDR3, is EPEVTQTPSHQVTQMGQEVILRCVPISNHLYFYWYRQILGQKVEFLVSFYNNEISEKSEIFDDQFSVERPDGSNFTLKIRSTKLEDSAMYFCASREGTYEQYFGPGTRLTVT.

The genes are TRBV5-1 and TRBJ2-1, with 7 bases matching TRBD1. This CDR3 is 16 amino acids long. The V gene's germline CDR1 is SGHRS and CDR2 YFSETQ. V was pared by 0 bases and J by 2 bases, with 5 bases of the junction left unmatched. CDR3 sequence (DNA): TGCGCCAGCAGCTTGGGGGACAGCGATACCTACAATGAGCAGTTCTTC. The encoded protein is CASSLGDSDTYNEQFF.

This chain joins TRBV6-6 and TRBJ2-7; D gene ambiguous. Trimming removed 0 bases from V and 4 bases from J, with 13 bases in between. Germline CDR1 is MNHNY and CDR2 is SVGAGI (reference sequence). The CDR3 sequence is 15 residues long. The CDR3 reads CASSYSELFLYEQYF. As DNA, the CDR3 is TGTGCCAGCAGTTACTCGGAATTATTCTTATACGAGCAGTACTTC.

The CDR3 sequence is CASDAYLPGKTYGYTF. The CDR3 coding sequence is TGTGCCAGCGATGCTTACTTACCAGGAAAGACCTATGGCTACACCTTC. The V and J genes are TRBV5-4 and TRBJ1-2, with unresolved D. CDR1 and CDR2 (germline): SGHNT, YYREEE (reference sequence). Trimming left V 7 bases short and J 4 bases short, with 23 bases between. CDR3 length: 16 residues. Full variable domain (rest looked up from reference TRBV5-4 and TRBJ1-2): ETGVTQSPTHLIKTRGQQVTLRCSSQSGHNTVSWYQQALGQGPQFIFQYYREEENGRGNFPPRFSGLQFPNYSSELNVNALELDDSALYLCASDAYLPGKTYGYTFGSGTRLTVV.

A few counts support this clone. The chain employs TRBV19 and TRBJ2-3; D gene ambiguous. The CDR3 is 13 residues long. V lost 5 bases and J lost 2, with 8 bases in between. Germline CDR1 LNHDA, CDR2 SQIVND (reference sequence). CDR3 DNA sequence: TGTGCCAGTAGTCCGTCCCTCACAGATACGCAGTATTTT. Its protein is CASSPSLTDTQYF.

This chain joins TRBV13 and TRBJ2-5; D remains ambiguous. The germline CDR1 and CDR2 sequences are PRHDT and FYEKMQ (reference sequence). The V gene lost 0 bases and the J gene lost 5 bases, with 10 bases spanning the gap. This CDR3 is 14 amino acids long. The CDR3: CASSLGLLGETQYF. In DNA form, the CDR3 reads TGTGCCAGCAGCTTAGGTCTCCTAGGGGAGACCCAGTACTTC.

The chain employs TRBV25-1 and TRBJ1-1, with no clear D. The V gene's germline CDR1 is MGHDK and CDR2 SYGVNS. The CDR3 totals 14 residues. V dropped 1 base and J dropped 7 bases, with 13 bases sitting between them. In DNA form, the CDR3 reads TGTGCCAGCAGTGAATTTTCCAGGCTTCATGAAGCTTTCTTT. Translated, it gives CASSEFSRLHEAFF.

This chain's CDR3 is CASSFTAGGSSYEQYF. Written as DNA, the CDR3 is TGTGCCAGCAGCTTCACCGCAGGGGGGAGCTCCTACGAGCAGTACTTC. The V call is TRBV7-2, the J call TRBJ2-7; weak D call: TRBD1 (7 bases). The length of the CDR3 is 16 residues. The V gene's germline CDR1 is SGHTA and CDR2 FQGNSA. The V and J ends lost 3 bases and 0 bases respectively, with 15 bases between them.

The genes are TRBV14 and TRBJ2-7, with D unresolved. The germline V gene has CDR1 SGHDN and CDR2 FVKESK. Trimming pared 0 bases from V and 5 bases from J, leaving 8 bases between. This CDR3 has 13 amino acids. The CDR3 DNA is TGTGCCAGCAGCCAAGATAGTCACCACGAGCAGTACTTC. Translated: CASSQDSHHEQYF.

The chain employs TRBV6-5 and TRBJ2-7; tentative D call: TRBD2 (6 bases). The V gene lost 3 bases and the J gene lost 5 bases, with 14 bases spanning the gap. Germline V CDR1 and CDR2: MNHEY, SVGAGI. The CDR3 has 14 residues. The CDR3 reads CASSYSTSSHEQYF. As DNA, the CDR3 is TGTGCCAGCAGTTATTCGACTAGTTCTCACGAGCAGTACTTC.

The V call is TRBV5-1, the J call TRBJ2-7; unclear D gene. This CDR3 is 13 amino acids long. Germline V lookup: CDR1 SGHRS, CDR2 YFSETQ. V shed 0 bases and J shed 6 bases, with 10 bases lying between them. DNA of the CDR3: TGCGCCAGCAGCTTGGGGGTTCGGGCCGAGCAGTACTTC. Protein: CASSLGVRAEQYF.

This clone was seen only once. The J gene is TRBJ2-3, the V gene TRBV5-1, with TRBD2 matching 16 bases. This CDR3 region has 19 residues. Trimming cost V 4 bases and J 4 bases; bases outside gene matches: 12. Germline-derived CDR1 and CDR2 are SGHRS and YFSETQ. The chain's CDR3 is CASSIAGTSGRALSDTQYF. CDR3 DNA sequence: TGCGCCAGCAGCATCGCCGGGACTAGCGGGAGGGCCCTTTCAGATACGCAGTATTTT.

The table lists this clone with a count of one. In the same sample, other DNA sequences code for this CDR3. The chain combines TRBV9 with TRBJ2-1, with D possibly being TRBD1 (5 bases). This CDR3 is built from 15 residues. V was pared by 0 bases and J by 4 bases, with 11 bases between. The germline CDR1 and CDR2 sequences are SGDLS and YYNGEE. The CDR3 protein is CASSVDRGGYNEQFF. DNA of the CDR3: TGTGCCAGCAGCGTAGATAGGGGCGGATACAATGAGCAGTTCTTC.